This T cell receptor beta chain was identified during a study of preoperative IRX-2 immunotherapy in early breast cancer. Between the trimmed V and J ends, which lost 4 bases and 0 bases, there was a span of 10 bases. The length of the CDR3 is 15 residues. The germline V gene encodes CDR1 SGHRS and CDR2 YFSETQ. Treatment in this sample: preoperative locoregional IRX-2 cytokine immunotherapy. This phase Ib study tested locoregional IRX-2 cytokine immunotherapy given before surgery. Profiled with immunoSEQ multiplex PCR; TCRdb holds only in-frame clones, not every one. Of around 62,000 clones listed, approximately 94% are singletons.

The sample here was taken from a patient treated with IRX-2 immunotherapy. The V and J genes are TRBV5-1 and TRBJ2-2, with D possibly called TRBD1 or TRBD2 (5 bases each). The sequence came from a human donor with breast cancer. In nucleotides, the CDR3 is TGCGCCAGCAGCGTCGGGACGCCGAACACCGGGGAGCTGTTTTTT. Translating it yields CASSVGTPNTGELFF.